The text below deals with one T cell receptor beta chain. What it binds is not known. TCRdb re-derived calls from the reads in MiXCR, one entry per CDR3 protein. The sample has over 450,000 distinct CDR3 sequences, 11% seen once. The data were taken from a study of T cell repertoires in cytomegalovirus infection. Study observations and caveats: In two of eight donors, the top clonotype was HLA-C-restricted CMV-specific.

The clonotype was recovered from a human donor in good health (CMV status not recorded). Some clones in this sample may be carry-over from other donors' samples. The specimen sequenced was PBMCs.

CDR3 nucleotide sequence: TGTGCCAGCACCAGGACTAGCCTAGGAAATGAGCAGTTCTTC. Protein sequence: CASTRTSLGNEQFF. The chain combines TRBV13 with TRBJ2-1, with TRBD2 matching over 8 bases. Germline CDR1 reads PRHDT; CDR2 reads FYEKMQ (reference sequence). Trimming removed 7 bases from V and 7 bases from J; junction bases left unmatched: 9. This CDR3 is built from 14 residues.